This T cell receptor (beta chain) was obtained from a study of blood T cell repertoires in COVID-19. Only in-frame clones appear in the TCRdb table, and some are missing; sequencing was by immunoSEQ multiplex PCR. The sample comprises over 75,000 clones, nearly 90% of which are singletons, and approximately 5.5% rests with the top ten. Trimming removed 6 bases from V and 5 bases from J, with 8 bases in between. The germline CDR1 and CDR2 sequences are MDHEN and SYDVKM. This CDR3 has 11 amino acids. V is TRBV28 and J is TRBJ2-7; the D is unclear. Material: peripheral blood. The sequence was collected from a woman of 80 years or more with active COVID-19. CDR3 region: CASSRRDEQYF. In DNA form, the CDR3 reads TGTGCCAGCAGCCGACGGGACGAGCAGTACTTC.